This is a list of T cell receptor beta chains from one sample in a study of T-cell reconstitution after alpha-beta-depleted transplantation in children. TCRdb ran MiXCR on the PCR reads and lists one entry per CDR3 protein. The sample contains 800,000 to 1,000,000 distinct CDR3 sequences, about 30% of which appear only once. This specimen was PBMCs, mostly from graft donor cells, taken 360 days after TCRalphabeta/CD19-depleted stem cell transplant. Source of these receptors: a boy under two years old who had a stem cell transplant for SCID, so the T cells may come from the graft donor. CDR3s include the opening cysteine and the closing phenylalanine or tryptophan. Each record gives: J gene, clone size, V gene, D gene, CDR3 protein, CDR3 DNA. A D gene is named only where the DNA matches it firmly. Where a row states a size, it is once, few, many or the class of an expanded clone; other rows omit it.

>TRBJ2-1|-|TRBV5-1|-
CASSSDIQPHNEQFF
TGCGCCAGCAGCAGCGACATCCAGCCCCACAATGAGCAGTTCTTC
>TRBJ1-1|-|TRBV20-1|TRBD1
CSARDRRGGQGTEAFF
TGCAGTGCTAGAGATCGGAGAGGGGGCCAAGGTACTGAAGCTTTCTTT
>TRBJ1-1|few|TRBV20-1|-
CSARDDTEAFF
TGCAGTGCTAGAGATGACACTGAAGCTTTCTTT
>TRBJ1-2|-|TRBV18|TRBD1
CASSPGQGAKNYGYTF
TGTGCCAGCTCACCAGGACAGGGGGCGAAGAACTATGGCTACACCTTC
>TRBJ2-3|-|TRBV20-1|TRBD2
CSAPTSGGSDTQYF
TGCAGTGCCCCCACTAGCGGGGGATCAGATACGCAGTATTTT
>TRBJ2-1|-|TRBV2|-
CASGGPSYNEQFF
TGTGCCAGCGGGGGTCCCTCCTACAATGAGCAGTTCTTC
>TRBJ2-7|-|TRBV5-5|-
CASSLAVQGPYEQYF
TGTGCCAGCAGCTTGGCCGTCCAGGGGCCCTACGAGCAGTACTTC
>TRBJ1-1|few|TRBV6-6|-
CASSYSPGTEAFF
TGTGCCAGCAGTTATTCCCCTGGCACTGAAGCTTTCTTT
>TRBJ1-6|-|TRBV21-1|-
CASSKAGQISYNSPLHF
TGTGCCAGCAGCAAAGCCGGACAGATCTCCTATAATTCACCCCTCCACTTT
>TRBJ2-1|-|TRBV7-9|-
CASSLLTWYNEQFF
TGTGCCAGCAGCCTCCTTACGTGGTACAATGAGCAGTTCTTC
>TRBJ2-1|-|TRBV20-1|TRBD2
CSAPVRAGGLRSYNEQFF
TGCAGTGCCCCGGTGAGAGCGGGGGGCCTACGCTCCTACAATGAGCAGTTCTTC
>TRBJ2-1|-|TRBV4-1|TRBD2
CASSHPGTSGNNEQFF
TGCGCCAGCAGCCACCCCGGGACTAGCGGTAACAATGAGCAGTTCTTC